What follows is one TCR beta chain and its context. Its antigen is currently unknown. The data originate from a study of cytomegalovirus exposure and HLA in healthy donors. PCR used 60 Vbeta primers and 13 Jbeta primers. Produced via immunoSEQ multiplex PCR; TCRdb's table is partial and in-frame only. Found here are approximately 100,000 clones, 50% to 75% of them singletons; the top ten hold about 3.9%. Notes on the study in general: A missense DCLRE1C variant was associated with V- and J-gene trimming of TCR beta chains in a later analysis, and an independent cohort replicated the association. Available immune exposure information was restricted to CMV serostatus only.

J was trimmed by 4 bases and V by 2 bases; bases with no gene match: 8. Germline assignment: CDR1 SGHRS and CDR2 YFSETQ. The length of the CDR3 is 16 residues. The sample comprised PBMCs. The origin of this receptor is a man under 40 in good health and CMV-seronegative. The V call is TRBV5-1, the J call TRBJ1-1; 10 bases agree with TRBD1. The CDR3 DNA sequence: TGCGCCAGCAGCTTAGGACAGGGGGATTTTCGCACTGAAGCTTTCTTT. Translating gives CASSLGQGDFRTEAFF.